This T cell receptor (beta chain) was found in a study of T-cell memory formation after mild COVID-19. Study details: Clustering of TCRs was largely donor specific. Whole-study findings and limits: Clones that shrank (day 15 to 85) were balanced CD4/CD8, whereas later expanders leaned CD4+. CD8+ contracting clones occupied EMRA, while CD4+ ones occupied mainly CM and EM.

This clonotype was seen many times. Antigen: not known. CDR1 and CDR2 from the germline V gene are SGHTA and FQGNSA. V was pared by 0 bases and J by 4 bases, with 15 bases between. The length of the CDR3 is 16 residues. Via MiXCR, TCRdb re-called the 5' RACE reads, giving one row per CDR3 protein. The sample lists 200,000 to 250,000 distinct CDR3 sequences; 8% to 11% were seen once. This chain joins TRBV7-2 and TRBJ1-2, with D possibly matching TRBD1 (6 bases). Sequencing was carried out using PBMCs or a T cell subset sorted from them (not recorded which). The receptor's source is a man younger than 30 who had mild COVID-19 (a few samples of this study predate the infection). Cell type and time point are not known. CDR3 amino acids: CASSLAYGTSPYGYTF. CDR3 coding DNA: TGTGCCAGCAGCTTAGCATACGGGACAAGTCCCTATGGCTACACCTTC.